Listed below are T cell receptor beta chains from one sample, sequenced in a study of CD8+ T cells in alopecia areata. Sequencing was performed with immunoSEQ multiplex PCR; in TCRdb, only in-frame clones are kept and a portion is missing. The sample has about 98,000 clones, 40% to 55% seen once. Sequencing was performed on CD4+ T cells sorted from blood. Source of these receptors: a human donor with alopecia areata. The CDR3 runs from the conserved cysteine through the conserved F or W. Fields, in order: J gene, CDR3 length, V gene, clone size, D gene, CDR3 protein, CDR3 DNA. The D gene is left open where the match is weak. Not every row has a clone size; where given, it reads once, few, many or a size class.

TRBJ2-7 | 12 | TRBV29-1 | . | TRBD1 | CSVGGTGGKQYF | TGCAGCGTTGGTGGGACAGGGGGAAAGCAGTACTTC
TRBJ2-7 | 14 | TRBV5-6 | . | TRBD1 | CASSWGQGRGEQYF | TGTGCCAGCAGCTGGGGACAGGGGAGGGGCGAGCAGTACTTC
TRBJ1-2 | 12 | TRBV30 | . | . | CAWSETFSGYTF | TGTGCCTGGAGCGAGACGTTTTCTGGCTACACCTTC
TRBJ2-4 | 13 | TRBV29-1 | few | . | CSAQRGEANIQYF | TGCAGCGCCCAAAGGGGTGAAGCGAACATTCAGTACTTC
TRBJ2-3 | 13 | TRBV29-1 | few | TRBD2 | CSVEAGGQDTQYF | TGCAGCGTTGAGGCGGGGGGGCAAGATACGCAGTATTTT
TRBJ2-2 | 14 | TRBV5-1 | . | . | CASSFSETTGELFF | TGCGCCAGCAGCTTTTCAGAGACCACCGGGGAGCTGTTTTTT
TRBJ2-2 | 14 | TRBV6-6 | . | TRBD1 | CASSPGQGVGELFF | TGTGCCAGCAGCCCGGGACAGGGGGTCGGGGAGCTGTTTTTT
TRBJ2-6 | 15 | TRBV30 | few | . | CAWSVAASGANVLTF | TGTGCCTGGAGTGTCGCAGCGAGTGGGGCCAACGTCCTGACTTTC
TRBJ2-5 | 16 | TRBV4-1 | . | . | CASSQDSLGTQETQYF | TGCGCCAGCAGCCAAGATTCCCTGGGGACCCAAGAGACCCAGTACTTC
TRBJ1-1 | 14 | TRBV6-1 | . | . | CASSPGVGRAEAFF | TGTGCCAGCAGTCCAGGAGTGGGGAGGGCTGAAGCTTTCTTT
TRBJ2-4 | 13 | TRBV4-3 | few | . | CASSQGQAGIQYF | TGCGCCAGCAGCCAGGGGCAGGCTGGCATTCAGTACTTC
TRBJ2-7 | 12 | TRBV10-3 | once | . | CAISGTRDEQYF | TGTGCCATCAGCGGGACTCGCGACGAGCAGTACTTC
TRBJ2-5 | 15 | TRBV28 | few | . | CASSLSDRHQETQYF | TGTGCCAGCAGTTTATCGGACAGACACCAAGAGACCCAGTACTTC
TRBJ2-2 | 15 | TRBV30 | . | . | CAWSRQGGNTGELFF | TGTGCCTGGAGCCGGCAGGGGGGGAACACCGGGGAGCTGTTTTTT
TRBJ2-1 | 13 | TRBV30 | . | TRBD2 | CAWSEGTRRLQFF | TGTGCCTGGAGTGAAGGGACTAGGAGGTTGCAGTTCTTC
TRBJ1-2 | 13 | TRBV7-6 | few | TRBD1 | CASSLVTGHGYTF | TGTGCCAGCAGCTTAGTGACAGGGCATGGCTACACCTTC
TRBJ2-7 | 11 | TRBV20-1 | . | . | CSASQDYEQYF | TGCAGTGCTAGTCAAGACTACGAGCAGTACTTC
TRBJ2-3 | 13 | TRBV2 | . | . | CASKHYFTDTQYF | TGTGCCAGCAAGCACTACTTCACAGATACGCAGTATTTT
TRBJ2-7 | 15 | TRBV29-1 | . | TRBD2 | CSAPGQRGGSYEQYF | TGCAGCGCCCCAGGGCAGCGGGGGGGATCCTACGAGCAGTACTTC
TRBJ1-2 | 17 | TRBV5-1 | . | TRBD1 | CASSYLLPGQDNYGYTF | TGCGCCAGCAGCTACCTACTCCCGGGACAGGACAACTATGGCTACACCTTC
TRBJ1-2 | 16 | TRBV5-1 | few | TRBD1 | CASSLGPDRVGDGYTF | TGCGCCAGCAGCTTGGGACCCGACAGGGTTGGCGATGGCTACACCTTC
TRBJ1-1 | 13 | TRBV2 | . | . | CASSAYDGTEAFF | TGTGCCAGCAGTGCTTATGATGGCACTGAAGCTTTCTTT
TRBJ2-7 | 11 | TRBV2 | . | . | CASSDQGRVYF | TGTGCCAGCAGTGACCAGGGAAGGGTGTACTTC
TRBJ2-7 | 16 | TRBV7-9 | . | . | CASSLVVGSSSYEQYF | TGTGCCAGCAGCTTAGTGGTAGGGTCGAGCTCCTACGAGCAGTACTTC
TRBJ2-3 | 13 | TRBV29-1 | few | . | CSVGARNTDTQYF | TGCAGCGTGGGAGCTAGAAACACAGATACGCAGTATTTT
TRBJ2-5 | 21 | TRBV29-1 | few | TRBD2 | CSVHPGGRSPVAGGPRETQYF | TGCAGCGTTCATCCAGGGGGGCGAAGCCCGGTAGCGGGAGGGCCAAGGGAGACCCAGTACTTC
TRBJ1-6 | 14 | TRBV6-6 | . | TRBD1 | CASSSGTGVSPLHF | TGTGCCAGCAGTTCGGGGACAGGGGTCTCACCCCTCCACTTT
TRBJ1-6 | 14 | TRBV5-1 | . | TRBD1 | CASSSGQGSSPLHF | TGCGCCAGCAGCTCCGGACAGGGGTCTTCACCCCTCCACTTT
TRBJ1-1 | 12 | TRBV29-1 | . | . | CSGGRTRDEAFF | TGCAGCGGCGGACGGACCCGGGACGAAGCTTTCTTT
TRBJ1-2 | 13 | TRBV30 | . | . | CAWSPKSHYGYTF | TGTGCCTGGAGTCCAAAGTCGCACTATGGCTACACCTTC
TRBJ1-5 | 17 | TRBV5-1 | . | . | CASSLASGPYSNQPQHF | TGCGCCAGCAGCTTGGCCTCGGGACCTTATAGCAATCAGCCCCAGCATTTT
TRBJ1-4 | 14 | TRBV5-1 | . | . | CASRNDATNEKLFF | TGCGCCAGCAGGAATGATGCAACTAATGAAAAACTGTTTTTT
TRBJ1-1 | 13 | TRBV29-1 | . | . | CSVEDPLNTEAFF | TGCAGCGTTGAAGATCCCCTGAACACTGAAGCTTTCTTT
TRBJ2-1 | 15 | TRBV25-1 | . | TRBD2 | CASSQRLAGSNEQFF | TGTGCCAGCAGTCAGCGACTAGCGGGGTCCAATGAGCAGTTCTTC
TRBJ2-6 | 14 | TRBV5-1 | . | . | CASTPDSGANVLTF | TGCGCCAGCACCCCCGACTCTGGGGCCAACGTCCTGACTTTC
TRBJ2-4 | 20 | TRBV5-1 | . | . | CASSTATGTAEGLAKNIQYF | TGCGCCAGCAGCACAGCTACCGGGACGGCCGAAGGTCTAGCCAAAAACATTCAGTACTTC
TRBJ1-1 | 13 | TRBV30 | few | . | CAWSSRLNTEAFF | TGTGCCTGGAGTTCCAGGCTGAACACTGAAGCTTTCTTT
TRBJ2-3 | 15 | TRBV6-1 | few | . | CASTRDTTSTDTQYF | TGTGCCAGCACCAGGGACACAACTAGCACAGATACGCAGTATTTT